This T cell receptor beta chain was recovered during a study of blood T cell repertoires in COVID-19. Study information: Sites across the United States, Italy and Spain contributed samples from acute and convalescent COVID-19. Nucleic acid was either cDNA or gDNA, and it came from T cells, B-cell-depleted T cells, or PBMCs.

Per the study methods: For nucleated cells, counts were estimated from reference gene primer amplification. Generated by immunoSEQ multiplex PCR, the TCRdb table keeps only in-frame clones and is missing some. The D gene and trimming were derived from the DNA, and the V and J assignments and clone size from that table. This sample has 90,000 to 140,000 clones, with less than 90% found just once. Germline loops: CDR1 KGHSH, CDR2 LQKENI. Losses at the gene ends were 3 bases for V and 4 bases for J; bases not matched to a gene: 3. This CDR3 has 14 residues. The receptor was isolated from a man aged 45-60 years with acute or convalescent COVID-19. Input material: peripheral blood. The chain joins TRBV18 to TRBJ1-2; 9 nucleotides line up with TRBD1. The CDR3 DNA is TGTGCCAGCTCACCGGGACAGGGATCCTATGGCTACACCTTC. Translating gives CASSPGQGSYGYTF.